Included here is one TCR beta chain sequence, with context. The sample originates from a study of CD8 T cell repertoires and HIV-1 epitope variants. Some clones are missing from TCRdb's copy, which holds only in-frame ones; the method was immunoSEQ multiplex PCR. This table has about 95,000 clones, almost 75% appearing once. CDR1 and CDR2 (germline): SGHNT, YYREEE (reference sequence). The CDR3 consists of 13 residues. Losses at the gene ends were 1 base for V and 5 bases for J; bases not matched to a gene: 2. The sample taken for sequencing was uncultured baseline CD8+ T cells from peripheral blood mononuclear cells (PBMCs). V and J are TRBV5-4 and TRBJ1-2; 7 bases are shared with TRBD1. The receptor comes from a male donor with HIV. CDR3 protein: CASSLNRGYGYTF. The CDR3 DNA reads TGTGCCAGCAGCTTGAACAGGGGTTATGGCTACACCTTC. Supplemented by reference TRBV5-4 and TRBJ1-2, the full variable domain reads ETGVTQSPTHLIKTRGQQVTLRCSSQSGHNTVSWYQQALGQGPQFIFQYYREEENGRGNFPPRFSGLQFPNYSSELNVNALELDDSALYLCASSLNRGYGYTFGSGTRLTVV.